Sequencing of this TCR beta chain was carried out in a study of T cells in localized non-small cell lung cancer. The study, taken as a whole, reports: Tumor showed lower T cell clonality than uninvolved adjacent lung, where it was highest. Sequence data derive from only one tumor region, so heterogeneity remains possible. Patients showing higher blood T cell density tended to see longer overall survival. Appearing in adjacent lung were a median roughly 57 of the top 100 tumor clones.

This CDR3 region has 16 residues. The V gene end was trimmed by 6 bases and the J gene end by 2 bases; junction bases not matched to a gene: 8. Germline V gene lookup returns CDR1 SQVTM and CDR2 ANQGSEA. Clones were sequenced by immunoSEQ multiplex PCR, and TCRdb holds only the in-frame ones, with some missing. This sample has tens of thousands of clones, with 70% to 90% found just once. On this clone itself: What it binds is unknown.

Source: peripheral blood, taken before any cancer treatment. This chain connects TRBV29-1 to TRBJ2-3; TRBD2 agrees at 13 bases. The sequence was collected from a woman aged 35 to 70 with stage I lung adenocarcinoma. The CDR3 region is CSVPPGTSGDTDTQYF. CDR3 bases: TGCAGCGTACCCCCCGGGACTAGCGGGGACACAGATACGCAGTATTTT.